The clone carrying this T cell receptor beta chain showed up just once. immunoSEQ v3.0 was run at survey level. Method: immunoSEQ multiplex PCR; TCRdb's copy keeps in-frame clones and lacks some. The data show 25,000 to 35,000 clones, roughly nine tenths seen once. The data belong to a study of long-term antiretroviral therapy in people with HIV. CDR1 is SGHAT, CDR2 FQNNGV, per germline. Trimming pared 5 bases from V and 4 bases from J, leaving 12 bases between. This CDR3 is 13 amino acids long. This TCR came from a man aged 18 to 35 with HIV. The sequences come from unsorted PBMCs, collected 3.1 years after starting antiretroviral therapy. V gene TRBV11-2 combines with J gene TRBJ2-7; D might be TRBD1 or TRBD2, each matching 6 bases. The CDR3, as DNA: TGTGCCAGCAGCACCGGGGGCCGGTACGAGCAGTACTTC. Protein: CASSTGGRYEQYF.